The T cell receptor (beta chain) under discussion was sequenced for a study of CD8 T cells in ankylosing spondylitis. Whole-study findings and limits: With a CD8+ phenotype, disease-linked clones were relatively rare in peripheral blood. Certain motif variants had earlier appeared in reactive arthritis synovial fluid and blood. Significant enrichment of disease-linked clones was reportedly seen in matched ankylosing spondylitis synovial fluid. Apparently characteristic of ankylosing spondylitis blood was a TCR beta motif (eight highly homologous variants).

The CDR3 consists of 12 residues. The ends lost 4 bases at V and 10 bases at J; junction bases unmatched: 5. Germline V gene sequence: CDR1 SGHRS, CDR2 YFSETQ. Concerning this clonotype itself: No antigen is known for it.

Via MiXCR, TCRdb re-called the 5' RACE reads, giving one row per CDR3 protein. The table has some 840,000 distinct CDR3 sequences, roughly 12% seen once. Sequences were obtained from blood, either unsorted or a sorted T cell fraction (not recorded which). This TCR was recovered from a male donor with ankylosing spondylitis. The chain recombines TRBV5-1 with TRBJ2-1; TRBD1 agrees at 7 bases. CDR3 protein: CASSDPGQEQFF. Written as DNA, the CDR3 is TGCGCCAGCAGCGATCCGGGACAGGAGCAGTTCTTC.